The 2 T cell receptor beta chains listed next were all sequenced from one sample in a study of blood T cell repertoires in COVID-19. Clones were read by immunoSEQ multiplex PCR, and TCRdb kept only the in-frame ones, dropping some. The sample records 150,000 to 200,000 clones, 80% to 85% being singletons. The sample comprised PBMCs or T cells enriched from blood (not recorded which). Receptors were obtained from a man aged 70 or older who had been exposed to COVID-19.

The chain links TRBV5-1 to TRBJ2-3; D perhaps matches TRBD2 (5 bases). This CDR3 comprises 10 residues. Per germline, CDR1 SGHRS and CDR2 YFSETQ. V lost 7 bases to trimming and J lost 6 bases, with 6 bases between them. The CDR3 loop is CASSGDTQYF. CDR3 DNA sequence: TGCGCCAGCTCGGGGGATACGCAGTATTTT.

The rearrangement joins TRBV29-1 to TRBJ2-3; D is possibly TRBD1 (6 bases). The CDR3 runs 13 residues. Germline CDR1 reads SQVTM; CDR2 reads ANQGSEA. Between the trimmed V and J ends, which lost 7 bases and 4 bases, there was a span of 15 bases. The CDR3 sequence: CSANRESADTQYF. DNA of the CDR3: TGCAGCGCCAACAGGGAATCCGCAGATACGCAGTATTTT.